The 7 T cell receptor beta chains below all came from one sample that was sequenced in a study of T-cell memory formation after mild COVID-19. TCRdb reprocessed the 5' RACE reads with MiXCR, giving one entry per CDR3 protein. In the table there are 190,000 or so distinct CDR3 sequences, 27% of which are singletons. Sequencing input: PBMCs or a T cell subset sorted from them (not recorded which). These receptors all come from an adult woman who had mild COVID-19 (a few samples of this study predate the infection). Cell type and time point are not known.

This clonotype has only a few counts. This chain connects TRBV4-1 to TRBJ2-2, with 9 bases identical to TRBD2. This CDR3 region has 19 residues. Germline lookup yields CDR1 MGHRA and CDR2 YSYEKL. The trim removed 4 bases at V and 0 bases at J, leaving 12 bases unmatched. CDR3 coding DNA: TGCGCCAGCAGCCCCAAGGTCCTAGCGGGGAGTACGAACACCGGGGAGCTGTTTTTT. It translates to CASSPKVLAGSTNTGELFF.

The genes are TRBV24-1 and TRBJ2-3; TRBD1 matches 11 bases. Trimming removed 4 bases from V and 4 bases from J; junction bases left unmatched: 9. The CDR3 has 17 amino acids. From germline, CDR1 is KGHDR and CDR2 SFDVKD. CDR3 DNA sequence: TGTGCCACCAGTGACACCGGACAGGGGGCGGCTTCAGATACGCAGTATTTT. This translates into CATSDTGQGAASDTQYF.

V gene TRBV21-1 combines with J gene TRBJ2-3; the D call in the table, TRBD2, was not verified against the DNA. TRBV21-1 constitutes a pseudogene. This CDR3 is 15 amino acids long. CDR3 DNA: TGTGCCAGCAGCAAAGTTGCCCTAAAGGGCGATACGCAGTATTTT. Translated: CASSKVALKGDTQYF.

J is TRBJ2-1 and V is TRBV12-3 or TRBV12-4; 12 nucleotides line up with TRBD1. The trim removed 7 bases at V and 8 bases at J, leaving 9 bases unmatched. The CDR3 runs to 15 residues. CDR3 in amino acids: CASTPGTGGRDEQFF. The CDR3 DNA reads TGTGCCAGCACTCCCGGGACAGGGGGCCGTGATGAGCAGTTCTTC.

The gene calls are TRBV5-4 and TRBJ2-1; tentatively, D is TRBD1 (5 bases). V was pared by 4 bases and J by 3 bases, with 11 bases between. CDR3 length: 14 amino acids. Germline assignment: CDR1 SGHNT and CDR2 YYREEE (reference sequence). CDR3 nucleotides: TGTGCCAGCAGCCCAGGACAAAACTACAATGAGCAGTTCTTC. Translating gives CASSPGQNYNEQFF.

V and J are TRBV7-2 and TRBJ1-2; D possibly corresponds to TRBD1 (6 bases). This CDR3 region has 14 residues. V dropped 4 bases and J dropped 4 bases, with 13 bases sitting between them. CDR1 is SGHTA, CDR2 FQGNSA, per germline. CDR3 bases: TGTGCCAGCAGCTACGGGGGGCGAGGCTATGGCTACACCTTC. As protein: CASSYGGRGYGYTF.

This clonotype has a count of ten or more. This sequence joins TRBV15 and TRBJ2-2; D unclear. V was pared by 8 bases and J by 3 bases, with 7 bases between. The CDR3 loop spans 12 amino acids. Germline lookup yields CDR1 LNHNV and CDR2 YYDKDF (reference sequence). The CDR3, as DNA: TGTGCCACCCGTTGGGACACCGGGGAGCTGTTTTTT. Protein: CATRWDTGELFF.